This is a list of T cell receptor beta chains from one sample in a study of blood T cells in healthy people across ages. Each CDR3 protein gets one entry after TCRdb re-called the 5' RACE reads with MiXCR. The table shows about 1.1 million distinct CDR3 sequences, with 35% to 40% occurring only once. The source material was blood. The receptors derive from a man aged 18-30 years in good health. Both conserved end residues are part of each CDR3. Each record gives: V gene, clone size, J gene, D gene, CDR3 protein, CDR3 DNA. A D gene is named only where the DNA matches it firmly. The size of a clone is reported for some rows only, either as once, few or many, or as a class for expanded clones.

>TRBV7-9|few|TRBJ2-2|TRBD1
CANRGLDGELFF
TGTGCCAACAGGGGATTGGACGGGGAGCTGTTTTTT
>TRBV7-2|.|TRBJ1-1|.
CASSFKLGAMSEAFF
TGTGCCAGCAGCTTTAAGTTGGGGGCGATGTCTGAAGCTTTCTTT
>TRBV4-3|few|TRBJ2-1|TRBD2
CASSHPTRSKLAPYNEQFF
TGCGCCAGCAGCCATCCGACCCGGTCAAAACTAGCGCCTTACAATGAGCAGTTCTTC
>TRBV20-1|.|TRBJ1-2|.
CSAHFAGTNYGYTF
TGCAGTGCGCACTTCGCAGGAACCAACTATGGCTACACCTTC
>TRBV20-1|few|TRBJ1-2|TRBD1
CSAKRQGLDYGYTF
TGCAGTGCTAAACGACAGGGCCTAGACTATGGCTACACCTTC
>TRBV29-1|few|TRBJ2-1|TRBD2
CGGTSGESNNEQFF
TGCGGAGGGACTAGCGGGGAGAGTAACAATGAGCAGTTCTTC
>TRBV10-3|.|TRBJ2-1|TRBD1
CAISEPGSRGIVYNEQFF
TGTGCCATCAGTGAACCCGGCTCCAGGGGGATTGTCTACAATGAGCAGTTCTTC
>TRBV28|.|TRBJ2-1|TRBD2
CASISGGVSSNGQFF
TGTGCCAGCATAAGCGGGGGGGTAAGCAGCAATGGGCAGTTCTTC
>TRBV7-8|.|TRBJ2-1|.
CASTDDRNRAYNEQFF
TGTGCCAGCACCGACGACCGCAATCGTGCCTACAATGAGCAGTTCTTC
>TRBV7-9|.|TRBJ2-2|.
CASSFTGPGELFF
TGTGCCAGCAGCTTCACCGGACCCGGGGAGCTGTTTTTT
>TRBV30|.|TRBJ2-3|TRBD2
CVWSRLAGVTDTQYF
TGTGTCTGGAGCCGACTAGCGGGGGTCACAGATACGCAGTATTTT
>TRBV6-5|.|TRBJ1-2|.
CASMDPNYGYTF
TGTGCCTCCATGGACCCTAACTATGGCTACACCTTC
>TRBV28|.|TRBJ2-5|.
CASRRTHLGETQYF
TGTGCCAGCAGACGGACACACCTGGGGGAGACCCAGTACTTC
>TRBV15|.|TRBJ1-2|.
CATSRGPAEGFLSGYTF
TGTGCCACCAGCAGAGGACCCGCGGAGGGATTCCTATCTGGCTACACCTTC
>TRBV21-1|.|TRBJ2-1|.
CASSKRGRPYNEQFF
TGTGCCAGCAGCAAACGGGGACGGCCTTACAATGAGCAGTTCTTC
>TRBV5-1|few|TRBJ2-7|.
CAGSVGHGSYEQYF
TGCGCCGGCAGCGTGGGACACGGCTCCTACGAGCAGTACTTC
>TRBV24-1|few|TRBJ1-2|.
CATSEAPGRGYTF
TGTGCCACCAGTGAAGCCCCGGGCCGCGGCTACACCTTC
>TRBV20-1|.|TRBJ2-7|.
CSARDVGRPSYEQYF
TGCAGTGCTAGAGATGTTGGAAGACCTTCCTACGAGCAGTACTTC
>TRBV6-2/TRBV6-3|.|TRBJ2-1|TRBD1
CASRTNRGLENEQFF
TGTGCCAGCAGGACGAACAGGGGGCTGGAAAATGAGCAGTTCTTC
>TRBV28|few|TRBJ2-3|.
CASSKVSGLDTQYF
TGTGCCAGCAGTAAGGTATCGGGACTAGATACGCAGTATTTT
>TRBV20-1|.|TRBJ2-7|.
CSVKRGSTYEQYF
TGCAGTGTCAAACGAGGGAGTACCTACGAGCAGTACTTC
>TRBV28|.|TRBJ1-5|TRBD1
CASTLGWGQVATYSNQPQHF
TGTGCCAGCACCTTGGGTTGGGGACAGGTGGCAACCTATAGCAATCAGCCCCAGCATTTT
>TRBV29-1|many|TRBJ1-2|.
CSVARDYDYTF
TGCAGCGTTGCCCGAGATTATGACTACACCTTC